Below are 25 T cell receptor beta chains sequenced from a single sample in a study of CD8+ T cells in alopecia areata. Extraction of RNA preceded its reverse transcription into cDNA, which served as the sequencing template. This table comes from immunoSEQ multiplex PCR, and its TCRdb copy is limited to in-frame clones, with some not included. This sample carries 150,000 to 200,000 clones, over 55% of them seen once, and the ten largest clones take under 1.2%. The treatment here: oral pan-JAK inhibitor, 5-10 mg twice daily. The sequencing used CD4+ T cells sorted from blood, collected at week 24, from a patient treated with tofacitinib. Receptors were obtained from a human donor with alopecia areata.

The V and J genes are TRBV10-3 and TRBJ2-5, with 7 bases aligning to TRBD2. After removal of 4 bases from V and 3 bases from J, the junction contained 5 bases not matched to a gene. The germline V gene encodes CDR1 ENHRY and CDR2 SYGVKD. The length of the CDR3 is 14 residues. The CDR3 is CAISGVGGKETQYF. The CDR3 nucleotides read TGTGCCATCAGTGGAGTCGGGGGGAAAGAGACCCAGTACTTC.

The J gene is TRBJ1-1, the V gene TRBV19; 9 nucleotides agree with TRBD1. J was trimmed by 6 bases and V by 4 bases; bases with no gene match: 9. Germline CDR1 is LNHDA and CDR2 is SQIVND (reference sequence). The length of the CDR3 is 15 residues. DNA of the CDR3: TGTGCCAGTAGTACCGAGACAGGGGGGATCGCTGAAGCTTTCTTT. This translates into CASSTETGGIAEAFF.

A few counts support this clone. The chain uses TRBV5-1 and TRBJ1-1; 11 positions match TRBD1. The germline CDR1 and CDR2 sequences are SGHRS and YFSETQ. This CDR3 comprises 13 residues. V shed 6 bases, J shed 7 bases, and the junction held 5 bases outside the gene matches. The CDR3 reads CASTGQGEVEAFF. The CDR3 DNA is TGCGCCAGCACGGGACAGGGGGAAGTTGAAGCTTTCTTT.

The chain joins TRBV20-1 to TRBJ1-1; no reliable D call. The CDR3 covers 11 residues. V lost 6 bases and J lost 6, with 11 bases in between. Germline V gives CDR1 DFQATT, CDR2 SNEGSKA (reference sequence). DNA of the CDR3: TGCAGTGCGTACCGGAAGGCTGAAGCTTTCTTT. Translated, it gives CSAYRKAEAFF.

In this sample, this clone turned up many times. This chain links TRBV6-5 with TRBJ2-2, with D hard to call. CDR1 is MNHEY, CDR2 SVGAGI, per germline. Trimming pared 4 bases from V and 12 bases from J, leaving 12 bases between. The CDR3 covers 12 residues. Here the CDR3 reads CASSSLDKKLFF. The CDR3 DNA reads as TGTGCCAGCAGTTCTCTCGACAAGAAGCTGTTTTTT.

This chain joins TRBV29-1 and TRBJ2-5, with a tentative D call TRBD2 (5 bases). The V gene lost 3 bases and the J gene lost 1 base, with 12 bases spanning the gap. This CDR3 has 14 residues. Germline CDR1 reads SQVTM; CDR2 reads ANQGSEA. DNA for the CDR3: TGCAGCGTTGATCACGGACTCCTCCAAGAGACCCAGTACTTC. Amino acid sequence: CSVDHGLLQETQYF. The complete variable domain, with remaining parts taken from reference TRBV29-1 and TRBJ2-5, reads SAVISQKPSRDICQRGTSLTIQCQVDSQVTMMFWYRQQPGQSLTLIATANQGSEATYESGFVIDKFPISRPNLTFSTLTVSNMSPEDSSIYLCSVDHGLLQETQYFGPGTRLLVL.

The J gene is TRBJ2-7, the V gene TRBV7-6, with a tentative D call TRBD1 (6 bases). Per the germline V gene, CDR1 is SGHVS and CDR2 is FNYEAQ. V was shortened by 5 bases and J by 3 bases, with 14 bases between the two germline ends. This CDR3 is 14 amino acids long. The CDR3 here is CASSRRSGDYEQYF. DNA for the CDR3: TGTGCCAGCAGCCGTCGGTCAGGGGACTACGAGCAGTACTTC.

J is TRBJ2-2 and V is TRBV5-6, with D hard to call. CDR3 length equals 13 residues. Germline V gives CDR1 SGHDT, CDR2 YYEEEE. With 2 bases removed from V and 4 bases from J, the gap between germline ends came to 6 bases. CDR3 in DNA: TGTGCCAGCAGCTTATATATCACCGGGGAGCTGTTTTTT. Protein sequence: CASSLYITGELFF. The full variable domain, rest sourced from reference TRBV5-6 and TRBJ2-2, is DAGVTQSPTHLIKTRGQQVTLRCSPKSGHDTVSWYQQALGQGPQFIFQYYEEEERQRGNFPDRFSGHQFPNYSSELNVNALLLGDSALYLCASSLYITGELFFGEGSRLTVL.

The rearrangement joins TRBV30 to TRBJ1-6, with 10 bases identical to TRBD1. Per germline, CDR1 GTSNPN and CDR2 SVGIG (reference sequence). Germline trimming cut 8 bases from V and 7 bases from J; bases unmatched to any gene: 2. This CDR3 has 12 amino acids. The CDR3 DNA follows: TGTGCCGGGGGACAGGGGAATTCACCCCTCCACTTT. It specifies CAGGQGNSPLHF.

The V and J genes are TRBV11-2 and TRBJ1-1; D remains unclear. Deletions cut 5 bases from V and 10 bases from J, with 14 bases between. Germline V gene lookup returns CDR1 SGHAT and CDR2 FQNNGV. CDR3 length: 12 residues. The DNA for the CDR3 is TGTGCCAGCAGCACACCTTCTTTAGGAGCTTTCTTT. It is translated as CASSTPSLGAFF.

The CDR3 DNA reads TGCAGCGCAGACCGTAACTGGAACACTGAAGCTTTCTTT. This sequence encodes CSADRNWNTEAFF. The chain carries TRBV29-1 and TRBJ1-1; D remains ambiguous. Per germline, CDR1 SQVTM and CDR2 ANQGSEA. Trimming shortened V by 7 bases and J by 1 base, and 13 bases separated the two germline ends. The length of the CDR3 is 13 residues.

The rearrangement links TRBV6-5 to TRBJ2-7; TRBD2 might be the D (5 bases). Trimming removed 7 bases at V and 2 bases at J, with 12 bases between. The CDR3 contains 13 residues. The germline CDR1 and CDR2 sequences are MNHEY and SVGAGI. CDR3 sequence (DNA): TGTGCCAGCATTGGACTGAAGACCTACGAGCAGTACTTC. It encodes CASIGLKTYEQYF.

This clone came up once. The chain employs TRBV29-1 and TRBJ1-1; D not resolved. The CDR3 totals 14 residues. Per germline, CDR1 SQVTM and CDR2 ANQGSEA. Trimming shortened V by 6 bases and J by 1 base, and 15 bases separated the two germline ends. The CDR3 protein is CSVERRQANTEAFF. In DNA, the CDR3 is TGCAGCGTCGAACGAAGGCAAGCGAACACTGAAGCTTTCTTT.

The chain combines TRBV25-1 with TRBJ1-2; no reliable D call. CDR3 length: 13 residues. Trimming removed 3 bases at V and 4 bases at J, with 9 bases between. The germline CDR1 and CDR2 sequences are MGHDK and SYGVNS. CDR3 sequence reads: CASSEDGPYGYTF. The DNA for the CDR3 is TGTGCCAGCAGTGAGGACGGACCCTATGGCTACACCTTC.

The chain has TRBV11-2 and TRBJ1-1; 8 nucleotides match TRBD1. Trimming removed 0 bases from V and 6 bases from J; junction bases left unmatched: 6. Germline lookup yields CDR1 SGHAT and CDR2 FQNNGV. The CDR3 sequence is 15 residues long. The CDR3 DNA sequence: TGTGCCAGCAGCTTAGAGAGGACAGGGAGGGCTGAAGCTTTCTTT. Protein sequence: CASSLERTGRAEAFF.

The chain links TRBV30 to TRBJ2-1; no clear D gene. This CDR3 is 15 amino acids long. CDR1 and CDR2 from the germline V gene are GTSNPN and SVGIG (reference sequence). Deletions cut 0 bases from V and 4 bases from J, with 13 bases between. CDR3 amino acids: CAWSVPVKMYNEQFF. The CDR3 coding sequence is TGTGCCTGGAGTGTACCGGTCAAAATGTACAATGAGCAGTTCTTC.

The rearrangement joins TRBV29-1 to TRBJ2-3; D uncertain. The CDR3 consists of 11 residues. Trimming cost V 5 bases and J 0 bases, with 3 bases left between them. CDR1 and CDR2 (germline): SQVTM, ANQGSEA. The CDR3, as DNA: TGCAGCGTTACCAGCACAGATACGCAGTATTTT. Protein: CSVTSTDTQYF.

V and J are TRBV6-6 and TRBJ1-1; D not certain. The ends were cut back, 5 bases at V and 0 bases at J, with 13 bases in the middle. Germline V CDR1 and CDR2: MNHNY, SVGAGI (reference sequence). The CDR3 has 15 amino acids. CDR3 sequence (DNA): TGTGCCAGCAGTCGTATTCAATCAGTGAACACTGAAGCTTTCTTT. The encoded protein is CASSRIQSVNTEAFF.

This chain uses TRBV29-1 with TRBJ1-4; no clear D gene. The ends were cut back, 4 bases at V and 0 bases at J, with 9 bases in the middle. CDR3 size: 14 residues. Germline lookup yields CDR1 SQVTM and CDR2 ANQGSEA. The chain's CDR3 is CSVVSPATNEKLFF. The DNA for the CDR3 is TGCAGCGTTGTCAGCCCCGCAACTAATGAAAAACTGTTTTTT. Filled out from reference TRBV29-1 and TRBJ1-4, the complete variable domain reads SAVISQKPSRDICQRGTSLTIQCQVDSQVTMMFWYRQQPGQSLTLIATANQGSEATYESGFVIDKFPISRPNLTFSTLTVSNMSPEDSSIYLCSVVSPATNEKLFFGSGTQLSVL.

This chain joins TRBV11-3 and TRBJ1-1, with D possibly being TRBD1 (5 bases). V lost 5 bases to trimming and J lost 3 bases, with 10 bases between them. The germline CDR1 and CDR2 sequences are SGHNT and YENEEA. The CDR3 contains 13 residues. The CDR3 DNA follows: TGTGCCAGCAGCCTCGGGGGGGACACTGAAGCTTTCTTT. Translated, it gives CASSLGGDTEAFF.

The CDR3 region is CASTSRRTGMNTEAFF. CDR3 DNA sequence: TGTGCCAGCACCTCTCGCCGGACAGGAATGAACACTGAAGCTTTCTTT. This chain links TRBV2 with TRBJ1-1; 7 bases fit TRBD1. Germline CDR1 SNHLY, CDR2 FYNNEI. The CDR3 sequence is 16 residues long. The ends lost 7 bases at V and 0 bases at J; junction bases unmatched: 11. The full variable domain, in which reference TRBV2 and TRBJ1-1 provide the parts outside the CDR3, is EPEVTQTPSHQVTQMGQEVILRCVPISNHLYFYWYRQILGQKVEFLVSFYNNEISEKSEIFDDQFSVERPDGSNFTLKIRSTKLEDSAMYFCASTSRRTGMNTEAFFGQGTRLTVV.

V is TRBV6-1 and J is TRBJ1-6; the D is unclear. Germline V gene lookup returns CDR1 MNHNS and CDR2 SASEGT. The V gene lost 1 base and the J gene lost 5 bases, with 3 bases spanning the gap. CDR3 length: 13 residues. CDR3: CASSEGNNSPLHF. The CDR3 DNA reads as TGTGCCAGCAGTGAAGGAAATAATTCACCCCTCCACTTT.

This clone showed up just a few times. The rearrangement uses TRBV14 and TRBJ2-1; no firm D call. This CDR3 has 13 residues. V lost 2 bases and J lost 5, with 7 bases in between. Germline loops: CDR1 SGHDN, CDR2 FVKESK. The CDR3 spells CASSQQRNNEQFF. The DNA for the CDR3 is TGTGCCAGCAGCCAACAACGAAACAATGAGCAGTTCTTC.

A few counts support this clone. The chain combines TRBV19 with TRBJ2-3; D is tentatively TRBD1 or TRBD2 (6 bases each). The CDR3 sequence is 14 residues long. Between the trimmed V and J ends, which lost 7 bases and 2 bases, there was a span of 13 bases. Germline values: CDR1 LNHDA, CDR2 SQIVND (reference sequence). The DNA of the CDR3 is TGTGCCAGTAAAGGGGGGTTGATCACAGATACGCAGTATTTT. Residues: CASKGGLITDTQYF.

In this sample, this clone turned up a few times. The chain has TRBV7-8 and TRBJ1-5; D is undetermined. The germline V gene encodes CDR1 SGHVS and CDR2 FQNEAQ. This CDR3 is 14 amino acids long. V dropped 5 bases and J dropped 7 bases, with 15 bases sitting between them. CDR3 nucleotide sequence: TGTGCCAGCAGCGTACTGATTCAACCACAGCCCCAGCATTTT. This sequence encodes CASSVLIQPQPQHF.